Shown below are 31 T cell receptor beta chains from a single sample sequenced in a study of blood T cell repertoires in COVID-19 (dated by TCRdb to 2020 to 2022). Library construction relied on the immunoSEQ multiplex PCR assay. Sourced from immuneACCESS, this table was stored by TCRdb with only in-frame sequences that have V and J called. A share of the clones is absent; for the studies checked, an unresolved V gene accounts for under half, and the remainder has no known explanation. Across this sample there are under 300,000 clones, with about 84% seen only once. Over 9% of the sample belongs to the ten largest clones. Sequenced material: peripheral blood. These receptors were obtained from a man at least 80 years old with acute or convalescent COVID-19.

This chain joins TRBV6-5 and TRBJ1-2; D might be TRBD1 (5 bases). Trimming cost V 10 bases and J 8 bases, with 20 bases left between them. Germline assignment: CDR1 MNHEY and CDR2 SVGAGI. CDR3 length equals 13 residues. CDR3 loop: CAIGRRGVSGYTF. CDR3 bases: TGTGCCATCGGGAGGAGGGGCGTTTCGGGCTACACCTTC.

The V call is TRBV14, the J call TRBJ1-1; D uncertain. This CDR3 has 12 residues. CDR1 is SGHDN, CDR2 FVKESK, per germline. The V and J ends lost 1 base and 6 bases respectively, with 6 bases between them. In DNA form, the CDR3 reads TGTGCCAGCAGCCAAGGAGTAGCTGAAGCTTTCTTT. The encoded protein is CASSQGVAEAFF.

The chain couples TRBV6-5 to TRBJ1-5, with 9 bases lining up with TRBD1. The germline CDR1 and CDR2 sequences are MNHEY and SVGAGI. CDR3 length equals 13 residues. Trimming removed 9 bases from V and 4 bases from J; junction bases left unmatched: 4. CDR3 loop: CASLGTGNQPQHF. In DNA form, the CDR3 reads TGTGCCAGTCTTGGGACAGGGAATCAGCCCCAGCATTTT.

The CDR3 loop is CASSLAGQGVDSPLHF. The CDR3, as DNA: TGTGCCAGCAGTTTGGCGGGACAGGGAGTAGATTCACCCCTCCACTTT. This rearrangement joins TRBV27 to TRBJ1-6, with 9 bases fitting TRBD1. CDR3 size: 16 residues. Trimming took 3 bases from V and 8 from J; bases not matched to a gene: 8. Germline V gene data show CDR1 as MNHEY and CDR2 as SMNVEV (reference sequence).

This chain connects TRBV6-5 to TRBJ1-1; D not certain. V was pared by 4 bases and J by 5 bases, with 14 bases between. CDR3 length equals 14 residues. Germline loops: CDR1 MNHEY, CDR2 SVGAGI. CDR3 in DNA: TGTGCCAGCAGTTCCAATACCCTCGGGACTGAAGCTTTCTTT. It codes for CASSSNTLGTEAFF.

This sequence joins TRBV4-2 and TRBJ2-7; TRBD2 is a possible D gene (6 bases). Looked up from germline, CDR1 is LGHNA and CDR2 is YNFKEQ. This CDR3 is built from 17 residues. Trimming removed 1 base at V and 0 bases at J, with 16 bases between. The CDR3 region is CASSQVALASSSYEQYF. The CDR3 nucleotides read TGTGCCAGCAGCCAAGTGGCCCTAGCGTCCTCCTCCTACGAGCAGTACTTC.

This clone was seen a few times. The chain combines TRBV19 with TRBJ2-1, with 7 bases matching TRBD1. The germline V gene has CDR1 LNHDA and CDR2 SQIVND (reference sequence). V shed 7 bases and J 6 bases; nucleotides not matched to a gene: 9. The CDR3 runs 14 residues. This CDR3 is CASIRAGGSNEQFF. As DNA, the CDR3 is TGTGCCAGTATTAGGGCAGGGGGTAGCAATGAGCAGTTCTTC.

This chain uses TRBV28 with TRBJ1-5; possible D gene TRBD1, 5 bases. The germline V and J ends were trimmed by 7 bases and 6 bases, with 16 bases remaining between them. Per the germline V gene, CDR1 is MDHEN and CDR2 is SYDVKM. This CDR3 is built from 14 residues. The chain's CDR3 is CASTPGRGSQPQHF. CDR3 nucleotides: TGTGCCAGCACCCCAGGGCGGGGCAGTCAGCCCCAGCATTTT.

The gene calls are TRBV18 and TRBJ1-1; no clear D. Germline V gene sequence: CDR1 KGHSH, CDR2 LQKENI. The CDR3 is 15 amino acids. The ends were cut back, 1 base at V and 1 base at J, with 10 bases in the middle. CDR3 nucleotides: TGTGCCAGCTCACCACAACAGTCGCCGAACACTGAAGCTTTCTTT. Protein: CASSPQQSPNTEAFF.

A note on this clone: The sample has other DNA sequences that encode this CDR3 too. The chain employs TRBV6-6 and TRBJ1-2, with no clear D. The CDR3 covers 14 residues. Trimming took 5 bases from V and 0 from J, leaving 10 bases between them. CDR1 is MNHNY, CDR2 SVGAGI, per germline (reference sequence). CDR3 coding DNA: TGTGCCAGCAGTACCGGTGGAGCTAACTATGGCTACACCTTC. It specifies CASSTGGANYGYTF.

This clone was picked up one time. The V call is TRBV6-6, the J call TRBJ2-7, with a weak D call TRBD1 (6 bases). CDR1 is MNHNY, CDR2 SVGAGI, per germline (reference sequence). V was cut by 7 bases and J by 2 bases, with 9 bases left in between. The CDR3 has 12 residues. As DNA, the CDR3 is TGTGCCAGCACCGGGACACCCTACGAGCAGTACTTC. Its translation is CASTGTPYEQYF.

The chain uses TRBV29-1 and TRBJ1-2, with D possibly TRBD1 on 5 matching bases. Deletions cut 7 bases from V and 5 bases from J, with 14 bases between. The CDR3 is 12 amino acids. CDR1 is SQVTM and CDR2 is ANQGSEA in the germline V gene. CDR3 coding DNA: TGCAGCGGGACCGGGGAGGGGTATGGCTACACCTTC. This codes for CSGTGEGYGYTF.

The V gene is TRBV9, the J gene TRBJ1-5; D remains ambiguous. V gave up 0 bases and J gave up 3 bases, with 4 bases separating them. CDR1 and CDR2 from the germline V gene are SGDLS and YYNGEE. CDR3 size: 13 residues. The CDR3 nucleotides read TGTGCCAGCAGCGTAGGTCTCAATCAGCCCCAGCATTTT. It is translated as CASSVGLNQPQHF.

The chain employs TRBV6-5 and TRBJ1-2, with no clear D. The CDR3 has 12 amino acids. V lost 6 bases, J lost 8 bases, and 13 bases lay in between. Per germline, CDR1 MNHEY and CDR2 SVGAGI. CDR3 nucleotides: TGTGCCAGCAGGGACGGGAACGGGGGCTACACCTTC. It specifies CASRDGNGGYTF.

The chain uses TRBV5-1 and TRBJ2-3; 7 positions agree with TRBD2. The CDR3 consists of 15 residues. From germline, CDR1 is SGHRS and CDR2 YFSETQ. V lost 4 bases and J lost 1; bases outside the gene matches: 6. The CDR3 region has the DNA TGCGCCAGCAGCCATAGCGGGCCGGGCACAGATACGCAGTATTTT. Its protein is CASSHSGPGTDTQYF.

The chain couples TRBV6-2 or TRBV6-3 to TRBJ2-1, with 8 bases lining up with TRBD2. Germline trimming cut 2 bases from V and 9 bases from J; bases unmatched to any gene: 6. The germline V gene has CDR1 MNHEY and CDR2 SVGEGT. The CDR3 totals 14 residues. The CDR3 coding sequence is TGTGCCAGCAGTTACAGCGGGAGTATCAGTGAGCAGTTCTTC. It encodes CASSYSGSISEQFF.

The chain links TRBV5-4 to TRBJ2-1; D remains ambiguous. The V end was cut by 0 bases, the J end by 0 bases, with 7 bases between. The CDR3 sequence is 15 residues long. Germline V gives CDR1 SGHNT, CDR2 YYREEE (reference sequence). The CDR3 is CASSLEPSSYNEQFF. The CDR3 nucleotides read TGTGCCAGCAGCTTGGAACCTAGCTCCTACAATGAGCAGTTCTTC.

The chain employs TRBV19 and TRBJ1-3; tentatively, D is TRBD1 (5 bases). CDR3 length equals 13 residues. From germline, CDR1 is LNHDA and CDR2 SQIVND (reference sequence). V shed 6 bases and J shed 3 bases, with 9 bases lying between them. This CDR3 is CASSGTLGNTIYF. CDR3 in DNA: TGTGCCAGTAGCGGGACTCTTGGAAACACCATATATTTT.

This rearrangement joins TRBV16 to TRBJ2-7, with TRBD2 as a possible D gene (6 bases). V lost 0 bases and J lost 6, with 12 bases in between. CDR1 and CDR2 from the germline V gene are KGHSY and FQNENV. The CDR3 loop spans 14 amino acids. Written as DNA, the CDR3 is TGTGCCAGCAGCCAATCGGTCTACGGGGGCGAGCAGTACTTC. Its translation is CASSQSVYGGEQYF.

The chain carries TRBV10-3 and TRBJ1-6, with D tentatively TRBD1 (5 bases). The V and J ends lost 10 bases and 1 base respectively, with 11 bases between them. Germline V gives CDR1 ENHRY, CDR2 SYGVKD. The CDR3 loop spans 14 amino acids. DNA for the CDR3: TGTGCCACAAGGGGTGAATCCTATAATTCACCCCTCCACTTT. Amino acids: CATRGESYNSPLHF.

The chain links TRBV27 to TRBJ2-1, with a tentative D call TRBD1 (6 bases). Germline V CDR1 and CDR2: MNHEY, SMNVEV (reference sequence). The V and J ends lost 5 bases and 5 bases respectively, with 19 bases between them. The CDR3 has 16 amino acids. The DNA for the CDR3 is TGTGCCAGCAGTCCGAAGGGGGTATATAGAAACAATGAGCAGTTCTTC. Residues: CASSPKGVYRNNEQFF.

The chain couples TRBV29-1 to TRBJ2-2; maybe TRBD2 (5 bases). This CDR3 spans 14 amino acids. Germline V gives CDR1 SQVTM, CDR2 ANQGSEA. V shed 7 bases and J shed 5 bases, with 17 bases lying between them. The CDR3 coding sequence is TGCAGCGCCCTGGACGGGATTAGGACCGGGGAGCTGTTTTTT. Protein product: CSALDGIRTGELFF.

The V call is TRBV27, the J call TRBJ1-2, with TRBD1 matching 9 bases. Germline loops: CDR1 MNHEY, CDR2 SMNVEV (reference sequence). Unmatched junction bases numbered 6, after V lost 5 bases and J lost 8 bases. This CDR3 is 13 amino acids long. Here the CDR3 DNA reads TGTGCCAGCAGTCCATGGACAGGGGTCGGCTACACCTTC. This sequence encodes CASSPWTGVGYTF.

The rearrangement joins TRBV24-1 to TRBJ2-3, with 7 bases lining up with TRBD2. The V gene's germline CDR1 is KGHDR and CDR2 SFDVKD. This CDR3 has 20 residues. V dropped 1 base and J dropped 4; count of bases not matched to a gene: 19. The DNA for the CDR3 is TGTGCCACCAGTGATTTCGCGGACGCGGGAGTGGCGGTGGGAGCAGATACGCAGTATTTT. Protein: CATSDFADAGVAVGADTQYF.

The chain has TRBV5-1 and TRBJ1-1; TRBD1 is a possible D gene (6 bases). The CDR3 sequence is 15 residues long. Per germline, CDR1 SGHRS and CDR2 YFSETQ. The ends were cut back, 6 bases at V and 0 bases at J, with 15 bases in the middle. The CDR3 bases are TGCGCCAGCACCAGGGGTGCAACAATGAACACTGAAGCTTTCTTT. This encodes CASTRGATMNTEAFF. Using reference TRBV5-1 and TRBJ1-1 for the parts outside the CDR3, the full variable domain is KAGVTQTPRYLIKTRGQQVTLSCSPISGHRSVSWYQQTPGQGLQFLFEYFSETQRNKGNFPGRFSGRQFSNSRSEMNVSTLELGDSALYLCASTRGATMNTEAFFGQGTRLTVV.

A remark on this clone: This sample also contains other DNA sequences that code for the same CDR3. CDR3 bases: TGTGCCAGCAGCGTAGGGACAGCGAACACTGAAGCTTTCTTT. Protein: CASSVGTANTEAFF. The V gene is TRBV9, the J gene TRBJ1-1; a possible D gene is TRBD1 (6 bases). The CDR3 has 14 amino acids. The V end lost 0 bases, the J end lost 1 base, and 7 bases lay between the germline ends. Germline values: CDR1 SGDLS, CDR2 YYNGEE.

V gene TRBV28 combines with J gene TRBJ1-3; a possible D gene is TRBD1 (5 bases). Trimming pared 4 bases from V and 2 bases from J, leaving 6 bases between. From germline, CDR1 is MDHEN and CDR2 SYDVKM. CDR3 size: 13 residues. This CDR3 reads CASSWGAGNTIYF. The CDR3 DNA reads TGTGCCAGCAGTTGGGGGGCTGGAAACACCATATATTTT.

This chain links TRBV5-1 with TRBJ1-1; 10 bases fit TRBD1. Germline-derived CDR1 and CDR2 are SGHRS and YFSETQ. The ends lost 0 bases at V and 6 bases at J; junction bases unmatched: 2. CDR3 length equals 14 residues. The CDR3 sequence is CASSLAGTGAEAFF. CDR3 DNA: TGCGCCAGCAGCTTGGCCGGGACAGGGGCTGAAGCTTTCTTT.

This sequence joins TRBV28 and TRBJ2-7, with 8 bases that match TRBD1. J lost 0 bases, V lost 10 bases, and 5 bases had no gene match. This CDR3 is 13 amino acids long. Germline CDR1 and CDR2: MDHEN and SYDVKM. CDR3 protein: CAILGQGSYEQYF. The CDR3 nucleotides read TGTGCCATCCTCGGACAGGGCTCCTACGAGCAGTACTTC.

The chain recombines TRBV2 with TRBJ2-1, with 13 bases that match TRBD2. The trim removed 5 bases at V and 8 bases at J, leaving 6 bases unmatched. The CDR3 runs to 15 residues. Germline assignment: CDR1 SNHLY and CDR2 FYNNEI. The CDR3 DNA follows: TGTGCCAGCAGTCTCGGGACTAGCGGGATGGATGAGCAGTTCTTC. Translating gives CASSLGTSGMDEQFF.

This clone was found once. The J gene is TRBJ1-2, the V gene TRBV6-5; 8 bases map to TRBD1. CDR1 is MNHEY and CDR2 is SVGAGI in the germline V gene. J lost 5 bases, V lost 8 bases, and 7 bases had no gene match. The CDR3 runs to 13 residues. The CDR3, as DNA: TGTGCCAGCCTGGGGACAGGAAGGTATGGCTACACCTTC. Residues: CASLGTGRYGYTF.